The 12 T cell receptor beta chains below were found in one sample sequenced in a study of radiotherapy plus CTLA-4 blockade in lung cancer. Measured with immunoSEQ multiplex PCR; TCRdb has only the in-frame clones, and not every one. The sample holds 51,000 or so clones, about 88% seen once. Source: peripheral blood, taken from a patient treated with radiotherapy plus ipilimumab. These receptors were collected from a human donor with non-small cell lung cancer whose response to radiotherapy plus ipilimumab could not be evaluated.

The chain employs TRBV6-1 and TRBJ2-5, with 9 nucleotides matching TRBD1. The J segment lost 5 bases and the V segment lost 6 bases, leaving 10 bases of the junction unmatched. The CDR3 has 15 amino acids. Germline CDR1 reads MNHNS; CDR2 reads SASEGT. CDR3 in amino acids: CASRLRDRDRETQYF. For the CDR3, the DNA is TGTGCCAGCAGGCTCCGGGACAGGGATAGGGAGACCCAGTACTTC.

The chain is built from TRBV6-6 and TRBJ2-7; TRBD1 agrees at 10 bases. Germline V gives CDR1 MNHNY, CDR2 SVGAGI (reference sequence). J was trimmed by 7 bases and V by 5 bases; bases with no gene match: 14. This CDR3 spans 16 amino acids. This CDR3 reads CASSLYPGQGHVEQYF. The CDR3 region has the DNA TGTGCCAGCAGTCTCTACCCGGGACAGGGGCATGTGGAGCAGTACTTC.

The V and J genes are TRBV7-2 and TRBJ1-2; 9 nucleotides agree with TRBD1. Germline CDR1 SGHTA, CDR2 FQGNSA. V lost 4 bases to trimming and J lost 6 bases; unmatched junction nucleotides: 6. There are 14 residues in the CDR3. CDR3 nucleotide sequence: TGTGCCAGCAGCTCCCGCCGGACAGGGGATGGCTACACCTTC. Translated: CASSSRRTGDGYTF.

The V gene is TRBV7-2, the J gene TRBJ2-1; 9 nucleotides match TRBD2. This CDR3 has 17 amino acids. V gave up 2 bases and J gave up 8 bases; unmatched junction bases: 13. Germline values: CDR1 SGHTA, CDR2 FQGNSA. CDR3 sequence: CASSLQAPGLALHEQFF. The CDR3 bases are TGTGCCAGCAGCTTACAGGCCCCGGGACTAGCTCTACATGAGCAGTTCTTC.

The CDR3 is CASSPQTYTGELFF. DNA for the CDR3: TGTGCCAGCAGTCCGCAGACTTACACCGGGGAGCTGTTTTTT. The chain links TRBV2 to TRBJ2-2; the D is unclear. The CDR3 totals 14 residues. In germline, CDR1 is SNHLY, CDR2 FYNNEI. The ends were cut back, 5 bases at V and 3 bases at J, with 10 bases in the middle.

This clone was seen a handful of times. CDR3 nucleotide sequence: TGTGCCAGCAGCGACCCTCGGGACAGGGGAGCAGATACGCAGTATTTT. Amino acid sequence: CASSDPRDRGADTQYF. The chain joins TRBV9 to TRBJ2-3, with 10 positions matching TRBD1. CDR1 and CDR2 (germline): SGDLS, YYNGEE. This CDR3 region has 16 residues. With 3 bases clipped from V and 4 bases from J, the junction kept 8 bases outside the gene matches.

This sequence joins TRBV2 and TRBJ2-2; D not certain. Trimming took off 7 bases at V and 3 bases at J, with 9 bases between the two ends. The CDR3 is 13 amino acids. Germline V CDR1 and CDR2: SNHLY, FYNNEI. In nucleotides, the CDR3 is TGTGCCAGCACCGGAGTGGACACCGGGGAGCTGTTTTTT. It encodes CASTGVDTGELFF.

V is TRBV10-1 and J is TRBJ2-1, with 8 bases identical to TRBD2. This CDR3 spans 17 amino acids. V lost 0 bases and J lost 7; bases outside the gene matches: 11. Germline V gene sequence: CDR1 WNHNN, CDR2 SYGVQD (reference sequence). CDR3 sequence (DNA): TGCGCCAGCAGTGAGTCGAAACGGGGGGGCCTAGAGAATGAGCAGTTCTTC. Encoded protein: CASSESKRGGLENEQFF.

The J gene is TRBJ2-2, the V gene TRBV29-1, with 15 positions matching TRBD2. After removal of 6 bases from V and 5 bases from J, the junction contained 4 bases not matched to a gene. The CDR3 sequence is 15 residues long. Germline loops: CDR1 SQVTM, CDR2 ANQGSEA. DNA of the CDR3: TGCAGCGTGAAGGGGACTAGCGGGAGGACCGGGGAGCTGTTTTTT. Residues: CSVKGTSGRTGELFF.

For this clone: Mismatch with germline at one junction end may stem from a read error. The sample holds other DNA sequences that translate to the same CDR3. This chain uses TRBV18 with TRBJ1-5, with 11 bases that match TRBD1. CDR3 size: 17 residues. Germline loops: CDR1 KGHSH, CDR2 LQKENI. Written as DNA, the CDR3 is TGCGCCAGCTCACCCCGGACAGGGGGCGGGGGTGGTCAGCCCCAGCATTTT. This gives the protein CASSPRTGGGGGQPQHF.

The V gene is TRBV30, the J gene TRBJ2-5, with D possibly TRBD1 on 6 matching bases. The CDR3 totals 13 residues. The V gene lost 0 bases and the J gene lost 5 bases, with 10 bases spanning the gap. Germline assignment: CDR1 GTSNPN and CDR2 SVGIG (reference sequence). This chain's CDR3 is CAWSVRGGETQYF. In DNA form, the CDR3 reads TGTGCCTGGAGTGTCAGAGGGGGTGAGACCCAGTACTTC.

V and J are TRBV21-1 and TRBJ1-1; the table's D call of TRBD1 was not tested on the DNA. TRBV21-1 is a listed pseudogene. The CDR3 sequence is 12 residues long. CDR3 residues: CASSGALTEAFF. The CDR3 nucleotides read TGTGCCAGCAGTGGGGCGCTCACTGAAGCTTTCTTT.